This T cell receptor beta chain derives from a study of blood T cells in healthy people across ages. The CDR3 extends over 16 amino acids. V shed 2 bases and J 5 bases; nucleotides not matched to a gene: 11. Germline V gene sequence: CDR1 LGHDT, CDR2 YNNKEL (reference sequence). PCR was performed a second time for roughly 7 to 11 cycles using a sample-barcoded 5' primer and a J-beta primer mix. Using its own MiXCR run on the 5' RACE reads, TCRdb lists one record per CDR3 protein. The profile shows 1.5 million to 2 million distinct CDR3 sequences, around 50% of them singletons. The material sequenced was blood. This chain uses TRBV3-1 with TRBJ1-2; 7 positions match TRBD1. The clonotype comes from a woman aged 40 to 55 in good health. Here the CDR3 DNA reads TGTGCCAGCAGCCAACCCGGTCAGGGGGGCGGTTATGGCTACACCTTC. This sequence encodes CASSQPGQGGGYGYTF.